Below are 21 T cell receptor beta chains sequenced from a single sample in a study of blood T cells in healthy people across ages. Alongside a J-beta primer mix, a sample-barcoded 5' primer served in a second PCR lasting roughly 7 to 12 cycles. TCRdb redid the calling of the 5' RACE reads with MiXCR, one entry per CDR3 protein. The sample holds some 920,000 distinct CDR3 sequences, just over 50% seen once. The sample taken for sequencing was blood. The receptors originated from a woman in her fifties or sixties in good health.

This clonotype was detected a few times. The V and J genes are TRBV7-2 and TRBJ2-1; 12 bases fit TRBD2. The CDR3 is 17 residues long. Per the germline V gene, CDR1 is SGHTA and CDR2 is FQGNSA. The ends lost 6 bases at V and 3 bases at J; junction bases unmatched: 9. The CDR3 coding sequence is TGTGCCAGCAGAACCCTAGCGGGAGGGCCCGTCTACAATGAGCAGTTCTTC. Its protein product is CASRTLAGGPVYNEQFF.

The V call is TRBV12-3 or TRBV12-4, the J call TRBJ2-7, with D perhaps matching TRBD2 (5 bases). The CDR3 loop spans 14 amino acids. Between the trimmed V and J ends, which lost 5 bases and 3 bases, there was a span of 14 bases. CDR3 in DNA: TGTGCCAGCAGTCACTTCGGGATCAGCTACGAGCAGTACTTC. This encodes CASSHFGISYEQYF.

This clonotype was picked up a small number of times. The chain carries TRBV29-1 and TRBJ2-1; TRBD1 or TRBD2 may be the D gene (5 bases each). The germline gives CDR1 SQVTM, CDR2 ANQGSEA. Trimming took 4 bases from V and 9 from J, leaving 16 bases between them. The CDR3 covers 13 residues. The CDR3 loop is CSVGGYSSGEQFF. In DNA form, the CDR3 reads TGCAGCGTTGGGGGGTATAGTTCGGGTGAGCAGTTCTTC.

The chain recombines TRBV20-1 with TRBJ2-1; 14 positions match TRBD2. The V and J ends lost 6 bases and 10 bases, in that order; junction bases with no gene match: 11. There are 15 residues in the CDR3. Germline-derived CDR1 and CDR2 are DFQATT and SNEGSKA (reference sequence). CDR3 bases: TGCAGTGCACAGACTAGCGGGAGGGCCGGTGGCGAGCAGTTCTTC. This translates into CSAQTSGRAGGEQFF.

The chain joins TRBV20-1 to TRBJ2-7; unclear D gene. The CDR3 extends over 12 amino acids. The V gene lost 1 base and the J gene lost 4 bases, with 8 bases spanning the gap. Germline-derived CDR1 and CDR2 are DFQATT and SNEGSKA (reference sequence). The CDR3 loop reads CSARALGYEQYF. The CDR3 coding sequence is TGCAGTGCTAGAGCGTTGGGGTACGAGCAGTACTTC.

The DNA of the CDR3 is TGTGCCAGCAGGGACAGCGGGAGAGGGTTAAACATTCAGTACTTC. Translated, it gives CASRDSGRGLNIQYF. The V and J genes are TRBV7-2 and TRBJ2-4; 8 bases agree with TRBD2. CDR1 and CDR2 (germline): SGHTA, FQGNSA. The trim removed 6 bases at V and 6 bases at J, leaving 10 bases unmatched. The CDR3 totals 15 residues.

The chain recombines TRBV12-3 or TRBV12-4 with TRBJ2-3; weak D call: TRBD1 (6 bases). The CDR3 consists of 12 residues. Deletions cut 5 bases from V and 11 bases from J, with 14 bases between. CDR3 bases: TGTGCCAGCAGTCGGGACACCGGACAGCAGTATTTT. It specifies CASSRDTGQQYF.

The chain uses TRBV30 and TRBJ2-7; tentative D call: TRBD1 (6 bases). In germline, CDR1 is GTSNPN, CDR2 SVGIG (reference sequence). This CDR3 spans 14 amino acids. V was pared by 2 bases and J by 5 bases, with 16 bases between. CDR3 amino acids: CAWSTGKEYDEQYF. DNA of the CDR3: TGTGCCTGGAGTACAGGGAAGGAATACGACGAGCAGTACTTC.

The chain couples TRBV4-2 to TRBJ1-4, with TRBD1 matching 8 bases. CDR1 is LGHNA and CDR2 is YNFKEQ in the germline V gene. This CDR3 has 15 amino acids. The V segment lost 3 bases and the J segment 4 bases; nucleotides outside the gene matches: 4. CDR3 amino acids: CASSQGTGGNEKLFF. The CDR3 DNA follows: TGTGCCAGCAGCCAGGGTACAGGGGGTAATGAAAAACTGTTTTTT.

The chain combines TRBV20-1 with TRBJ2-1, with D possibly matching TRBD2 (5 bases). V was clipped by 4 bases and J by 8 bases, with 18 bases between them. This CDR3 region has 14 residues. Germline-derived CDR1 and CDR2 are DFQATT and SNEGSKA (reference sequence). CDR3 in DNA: TGCAGTGCTAAAAAACTAGTAGAGGACGATGAGCAGTTCTTC. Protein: CSAKKLVEDDEQFF.

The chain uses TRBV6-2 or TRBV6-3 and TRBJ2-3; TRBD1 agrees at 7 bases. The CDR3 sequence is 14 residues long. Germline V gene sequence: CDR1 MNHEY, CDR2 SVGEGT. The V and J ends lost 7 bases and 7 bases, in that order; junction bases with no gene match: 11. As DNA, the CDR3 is TGTGCCAGCACGAGGGGGCAGGGGTCGAATACGCAGTATTTT. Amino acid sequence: CASTRGQGSNTQYF.

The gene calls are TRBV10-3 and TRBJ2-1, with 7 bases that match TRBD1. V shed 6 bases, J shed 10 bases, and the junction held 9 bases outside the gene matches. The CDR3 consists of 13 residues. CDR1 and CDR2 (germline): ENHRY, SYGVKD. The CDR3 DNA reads TGTGCCATCAGCCCGGGACAGTTCGGCGAGCAGTTCTTC. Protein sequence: CAISPGQFGEQFF.

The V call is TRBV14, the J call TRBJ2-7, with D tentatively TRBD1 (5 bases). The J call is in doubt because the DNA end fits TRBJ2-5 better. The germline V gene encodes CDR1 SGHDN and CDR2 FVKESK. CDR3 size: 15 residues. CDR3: CASSQGAGIWKTQYF. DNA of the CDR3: TGTGCCAGCAGCCAAGGGGCAGGGATTTGGAAGACCCAGTACTTC.

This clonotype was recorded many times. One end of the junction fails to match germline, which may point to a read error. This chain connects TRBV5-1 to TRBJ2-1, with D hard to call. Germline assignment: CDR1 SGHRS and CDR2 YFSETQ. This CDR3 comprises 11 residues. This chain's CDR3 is CASSLANEQFF. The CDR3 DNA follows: TGTGCCAGCAGTTTAGCCAATGAGCAGTTCTTC.

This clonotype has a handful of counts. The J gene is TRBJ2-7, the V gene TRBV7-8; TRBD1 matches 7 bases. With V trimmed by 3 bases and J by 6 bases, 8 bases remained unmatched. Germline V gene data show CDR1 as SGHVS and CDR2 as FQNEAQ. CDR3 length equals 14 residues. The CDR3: CASSFLTGSGEQYF. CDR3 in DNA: TGTGCCAGCAGCTTTTTGACAGGGTCGGGCGAGCAGTACTTC.

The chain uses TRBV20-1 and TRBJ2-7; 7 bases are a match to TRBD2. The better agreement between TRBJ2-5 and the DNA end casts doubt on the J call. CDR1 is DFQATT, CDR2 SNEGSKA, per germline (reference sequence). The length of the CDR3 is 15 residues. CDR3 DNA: TGCAGTGCTAGAGGTGCTAGCGGCCCGGGGGAGACCCAGTACTTC. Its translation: CSARGASGPGETQYF.

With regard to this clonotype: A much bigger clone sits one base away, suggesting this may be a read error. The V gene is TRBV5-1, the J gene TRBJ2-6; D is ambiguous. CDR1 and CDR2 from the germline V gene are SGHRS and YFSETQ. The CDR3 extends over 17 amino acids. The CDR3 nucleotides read TGCGCCAACAGCTTCAATGGTCCGACCTCTGGGGCCAACGTCCTGACTTTC. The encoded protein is CANSFNGPTSGANVLTF. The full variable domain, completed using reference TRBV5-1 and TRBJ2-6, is KAGVTQTPRYLIKTRGQQVTLSCSPISGHRSVSWYQQTPGQGLQFLFEYFSETQRNKGNFPGRFSGRQFSNSRSEMNVSTLELGDSALYLCANSFNGPTSGANVLTFGAGSRLTVL.

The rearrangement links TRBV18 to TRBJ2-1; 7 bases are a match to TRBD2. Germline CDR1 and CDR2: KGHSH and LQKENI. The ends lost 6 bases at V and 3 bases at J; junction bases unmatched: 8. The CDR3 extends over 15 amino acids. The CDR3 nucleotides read TGTGCCAGCTCGAGAGGCGGGAGCAACTACAATGAGCAGTTCTTC. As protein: CASSRGGSNYNEQFF.

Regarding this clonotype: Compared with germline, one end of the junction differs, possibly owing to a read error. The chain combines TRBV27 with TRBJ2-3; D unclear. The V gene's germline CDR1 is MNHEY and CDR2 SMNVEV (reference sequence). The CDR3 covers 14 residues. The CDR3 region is CASGFLGSTDTQYF. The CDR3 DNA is TGTGCCAGCGGTTTCCTAGGTAGCACAGATACGCAGTATTTT.

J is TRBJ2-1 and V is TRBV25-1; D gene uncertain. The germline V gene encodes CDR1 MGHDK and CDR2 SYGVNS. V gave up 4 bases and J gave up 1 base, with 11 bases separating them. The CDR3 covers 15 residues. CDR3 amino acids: CASSGNMGSYNEQFF. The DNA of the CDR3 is TGTGCCAGCAGTGGTAATATGGGTTCCTACAATGAGCAGTTCTTC.

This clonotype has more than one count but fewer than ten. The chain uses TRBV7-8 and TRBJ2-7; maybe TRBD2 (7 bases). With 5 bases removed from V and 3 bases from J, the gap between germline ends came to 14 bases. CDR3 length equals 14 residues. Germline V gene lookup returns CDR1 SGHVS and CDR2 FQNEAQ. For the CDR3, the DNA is TGTGCCAGCAGCGGGGGGGGCTCAGTCTACGAGCAGTACTTC. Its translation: CASSGGGSVYEQYF.